The sequence of this TCR beta chain was determined in a study of blood T cell repertoires in COVID-19. The data were produced by immunoSEQ multiplex PCR, yet TCRdb's version contains in-frame clones alone and is incomplete. The repertoire holds 230,000 or so clones, roughly 84% seen once, with less than 20% in the top ten. This clone showed up just once. Germline V CDR1 and CDR2: SGHTS, YDEGEE. The V end was cut by 3 bases, the J end by 7 bases, with 13 bases between. The CDR3 consists of 13 residues. The material sequenced was peripheral blood. This receptor was taken from a man under 40 with active or convalescent COVID-19. The chain couples TRBV5-8 to TRBJ1-2; TRBD1 is a possible D gene (5 bases). DNA of the CDR3: TGTGCCAGCAGCTGGGAGGGGAAAGGTGGCTACACCTTC. It is translated as CASSWEGKGGYTF.